The clone carrying this T cell receptor beta chain was recorded at least ten times. Genomic DNA constituted the template upon which TCR beta VDJ and CDR3 profiling was performed. TCRdb used MiXCR to reprocess the reads, holding one entry per CDR3 protein. The repertoire holds some 160,000 distinct CDR3 sequences, with around 50% as singletons. The patients chosen for sequencing had shown expansion of CD8+CD57+ cells (detected by flow cytometry). Patients were untreated when blood was sampled. The junction had 9 bases not matched to a gene; V was cut back by 3 bases and J by 7 bases. Per the germline V gene, CDR1 is DFQATT and CDR2 is SNEGSKA (reference sequence). CDR3 length equals 14 residues. This sample stems from a study of CD8+CD57+ T cells in acquired aplastic anemia. Study-wide background: Mean yield of DNA from sorted CD4+ and CD8+ cells was 3 to 3.5 ug.

This sequence was found in a human donor with aplastic anemia. The chain has TRBV20-1 and TRBJ2-1; 7 nucleotides match TRBD2. The sample was sorted CD4+, CD8+, or CD8+CD57+ T cells (not recorded which) from PBMCs. CDR3 nucleotides: TGCAGTGCTAGTCGGGCTAGCGGAGGGAATGAGCAGTTCTTC. Protein product: CSASRASGGNEQFF.